This T cell receptor (beta chain) was recorded in a study of T cells in Graves' hyperthyroidism and ophthalmopathy. Amplified TCR beta CDR3 regions came from RNA transcripts. First-round RT-PCR with HTBI primers amplified the TCR CDR3 region. One entry per CDR3 protein, called by TCRdb with MiXCR from the multiplex PCR reads. The sample records hundreds of thousands of distinct CDR3 sequences, about a sixth being singletons. Roughly 10 ml of fresh peripheral blood supplied the PBMCs. Germline CDR1 reads LGHDT; CDR2 reads YNNKEL (reference sequence). V lost 4 bases to trimming and J lost 4 bases; unmatched junction nucleotides: 7. This CDR3 is 15 amino acids long.

The sample consisted of blood. The receptor was derived from a woman aged 18-29 years with Graves' ophthalmopathy. The J gene is TRBJ1-2, the V gene TRBV3-1, with 9 bases fitting TRBD1. In DNA, the CDR3 is TGTGCCAGCAGCCCGGGACAGGGAATGGGCTATGGCTACACCTTC. Residues: CASSPGQGMGYGYTF.